These T cell receptor beta chains were read from a single sample in a study of T cell responses to AZD1222 COVID-19 vaccine. Produced via immunoSEQ multiplex PCR; TCRdb's table is partial and in-frame only. The sample includes about 130,000 clones, about four fifths seen only once; the top ten take approximately 4%. Sequenced material: peripheral blood, taken on day 0 of AZD1222 vaccination. The receptors originated from an adult in good health. Both conserved end residues are part of each CDR3. Fields, in order: clone size, J gene, D gene, V gene, CDR3 protein, CDR3 DNA. D genes are given only for firm matches. Clone size, where shown, is once, few, many, or a class for clones that have expanded.

abundance: once
j_gene: TRBJ1-2
d_gene: NA
v_gene: TRBV27
CDR3aa: CASRRKGQNYGYTF
CDR3nt: TGTGCCAGCAGGAGAAAGGGGCAGAACTATGGCTACACCTTC

abundance: NA
j_gene: TRBJ1-1
d_gene: TRBD1
v_gene: TRBV7-2
CDR3aa: CASSAIQGGAFF
CDR3nt: TGTGCCAGCAGCGCCATACAGGGGGGAGCTTTCTTT

abundance: NA
j_gene: TRBJ2-1
d_gene: NA
v_gene: TRBV27
CDR3aa: CASSLLLAQPYNEQFF
CDR3nt: TGTGCCAGCAGTTTACTCCTGGCCCAGCCCTACAATGAGCAGTTCTTC

abundance: few
j_gene: TRBJ1-2
d_gene: NA
v_gene: TRBV9
CDR3aa: CASSVGNLNGYGYTF
CDR3nt: TGTGCCAGCAGCGTAGGAAATCTTAATGGATATGGCTACACCTTC

abundance: NA
j_gene: TRBJ2-3
d_gene: TRBD1
v_gene: TRBV7-9
CDR3aa: CASSSPPDRGHFSDTQYF
CDR3nt: TGTGCCAGCAGCTCCCCCCCGGACAGGGGGCATTTTTCAGATACGCAGTATTTT

abundance: NA
j_gene: TRBJ2-2
d_gene: NA
v_gene: TRBV6-5
CDR3aa: CASRWQSAGELFF
CDR3nt: TGTGCCAGCAGATGGCAGTCCGCCGGGGAGCTGTTTTTT

abundance: NA
j_gene: TRBJ1-2
d_gene: NA
v_gene: TRBV6-6
CDR3aa: CASRLTVGSYGYTF
CDR3nt: TGTGCCAGCAGACTAACGGTGGGGTCCTATGGCTACACCTTC

abundance: NA
j_gene: TRBJ1-1
d_gene: NA
v_gene: TRBV29-1
CDR3aa: CSATDNTEAFF
CDR3nt: TGCAGCGCCACAGACAACACTGAAGCTTTCTTT

abundance: NA
j_gene: TRBJ1-5
d_gene: NA
v_gene: TRBV28
CDR3aa: CATQNEGNQPQHF
CDR3nt: TGTGCCACACAGAATGAGGGCAATCAGCCCCAGCATTTT

abundance: NA
j_gene: TRBJ1-1
d_gene: TRBD1
v_gene: TRBV6-1
CDR3aa: CASSPGTANTEAFF
CDR3nt: TGTGCCAGCAGCCCCGGGACAGCGAACACTGAAGCTTTCTTT

abundance: once
j_gene: TRBJ1-3
d_gene: TRBD1
v_gene: TRBV28
CDR3aa: CASFSQGARAGNTIYF
CDR3nt: TGTGCCAGCTTCTCACAGGGGGCGCGGGCTGGAAACACCATATATTTT

abundance: NA
j_gene: TRBJ1-4
d_gene: TRBD1
v_gene: TRBV5-1
CDR3aa: CASSLVTGMNEKLFF
CDR3nt: TGCGCCAGCAGCTTGGTGACAGGGATGAATGAAAAACTGTTTTTT

abundance: NA
j_gene: TRBJ1-5
d_gene: NA
v_gene: TRBV2
CDR3aa: CASRLTGNQPQHF
CDR3nt: TGTGCCAGCAGATTGACAGGAAATCAGCCCCAGCATTTT

abundance: NA
j_gene: TRBJ1-4
d_gene: NA
v_gene: TRBV28
CDR3aa: CASSGRGENEKLFF
CDR3nt: TGTGCCAGCAGTGGGAGGGGAGAGAATGAAAAACTGTTTTTT

abundance: NA
j_gene: TRBJ1-1
d_gene: TRBD1
v_gene: TRBV6-5
CDR3aa: CASSSTGIGAFF
CDR3nt: TGTGCCAGCAGTTCGACAGGGATAGGAGCTTTCTTT

abundance: once
j_gene: TRBJ1-2
d_gene: NA
v_gene: TRBV12-3/TRBV12-4
CDR3aa: CASRRTDGGYTF
CDR3nt: TGTGCCAGCAGACGGACAGACGGTGGCTACACCTTC

abundance: NA
j_gene: TRBJ1-6
d_gene: NA
v_gene: TRBV25-1
CDR3aa: CASSEYRLSSSSPLHF
CDR3nt: TGTGCCAGCAGTGAATACCGGCTTTCTTCAAGTTCACCCCTCCACTTT

abundance: once
j_gene: TRBJ1-1
d_gene: NA
v_gene: TRBV19
CDR3aa: CASSMSFTGYGEAFF
CDR3nt: TGTGCCAGTAGTATGTCATTTACAGGGTACGGTGAAGCTTTCTTT

abundance: NA
j_gene: TRBJ1-6
d_gene: NA
v_gene: TRBV28
CDR3aa: CASSLGGWSSYNSPLHF
CDR3nt: TGTGCCAGCAGTTTGGGTGGGTGGAGCTCCTATAATTCACCCCTCCACTTT

abundance: NA
j_gene: TRBJ1-1
d_gene: NA
v_gene: TRBV5-1
CDR3aa: CASSLGAGGKGTEAFF
CDR3nt: TGCGCCAGCAGCTTGGGAGCCGGGGGCAAGGGGACTGAAGCTTTCTTT